Listed below are T cell receptor beta chains from one sample, sequenced in a study of blood T cell repertoires in COVID-19. The table came from immunoSEQ multiplex PCR; TCRdb's copy has only in-frame clones and leaves some out. The top ten hold about 2.1% of the sample, which has roughly 230,000 clones, around 91% seen once. Sequenced input: peripheral blood. All receptors come from a woman between 55 and 75 years old with COVID-19, enrolled during active disease. The CDR3 runs from the conserved cysteine through the conserved F or W. The D gene is left open where the match is weak. The listing skips clone size in some rows; elsewhere it reads once, few, many or a size class.

D gene	V gene	clone size	J gene	CDR3 DNA	CDR3 protein
TRBD1	TRBV4-2	once	TRBJ2-7	TGTGCCAGCAGCCTCCGGGACAGTCCCAACTACGAGCAGTACTTC	CASSLRDSPNYEQYF
.	TRBV5-4	.	TRBJ2-3	TGTGCCAGCAGCTTGGCAGGGGCCACAGATACGCAGTATTTT	CASSLAGATDTQYF
.	TRBV5-6	.	TRBJ1-1	TGTGCCAGCAGCTCTCACGGAGGGTGGGGAGCTTTCTTT	CASSSHGGWGAFF
TRBD1	TRBV5-1	once	TRBJ1-1	TGCGCCAGCAGCTTGGCCGGACAGGGGGCGGGCACTGAAGCTTTCTTT	CASSLAGQGAGTEAFF
.	TRBV6-5	.	TRBJ1-3	TGTGCCAGCAGTCAGACGGGGATTGGCACCATATATTTT	CASSQTGIGTIYF
TRBD1	TRBV27	.	TRBJ1-1	TGTGCCAGCAGTCCACGACAGGGGGGCACTGAAGCTTTCTTT	CASSPRQGGTEAFF
.	TRBV15	.	TRBJ1-6	TGTGCCACCAGCAGAGATCAGGGAATAGGCTCACCCCTCCACTTT	CATSRDQGIGSPLHF
TRBD1	TRBV4-3	.	TRBJ2-3	TGCGCCAGCAGCCAAAAACAGGGGAGAGATACGCAGTATTTT	CASSQKQGRDTQYF
TRBD1	TRBV2	.	TRBJ1-5	TGTGCCAGCAGCACAGGGGGCCCGTTCTCCAATCAGCCCCAGCATTTT	CASSTGGPFSNQPQHF
TRBD1	TRBV11-2	.	TRBJ2-7	TGTGCCAGCAGCCCCGGGACAGGTTCGACCTACGAGCAGTACTTC	CASSPGTGSTYEQYF
TRBD1	TRBV2	.	TRBJ1-5	TGTGCCAGCACCCTTGAGGGGGCTCAGCCCCAGCATTTT	CASTLEGAQPQHF
TRBD1	TRBV6-2/TRBV6-3	.	TRBJ1-3	TGTGCCAGCAGCCCGGACAGGGGGCTTGGAAACACCATATATTTT	CASSPDRGLGNTIYF
.	TRBV6-1	.	TRBJ1-1	TGTGCCAGCAGTGAACGGGGGTACACTGAAGCTTTCTTT	CASSERGYTEAFF
TRBD1	TRBV19	.	TRBJ1-2	TGTGCCAGTTCTCGGACAGGGGGCGGCTATGGCTACACCTTC	CASSRTGGGYGYTF
TRBD2	TRBV15	.	TRBJ2-1	TGTGCCACCAGCAGAGGGGCTAGCGGGGGGTTGAATGAGCAGTTCTTC	CATSRGASGGLNEQFF
.	TRBV6-2/TRBV6-3	.	TRBJ2-7	TGTGCCAGCAGTTCGCCTGGACAGACCTACGAGCAGTACTTC	CASSSPGQTYEQYF
.	TRBV7-6	.	TRBJ2-5	TGTGCCAGCATGCCCGGGACAAACGACCAAGAGACCCAGTACTTC	CASMPGTNDQETQYF
.	TRBV7-9	.	TRBJ1-5	TGTGCCAGCAGCTTAGTGAAACAGGGCGAATATAGCAATCAGCCCCAGCATTTT	CASSLVKQGEYSNQPQHF
.	TRBV7-9	.	TRBJ1-1	TGTGCCAGCAGTCGGACGGGAAAGACTGAAGCTTTCTTT	CASSRTGKTEAFF
.	TRBV2	.	TRBJ1-1	TGTGCCGACATGGGACTCGGGACTTTGAACACTGAAGCTTTCTTT	CADMGLGTLNTEAFF
.	TRBV7-3	.	TRBJ2-7	TGTGCCAGCAGCCCCTCTCGGGGCTCCTACGAGCAGTACTTC	CASSPSRGSYEQYF